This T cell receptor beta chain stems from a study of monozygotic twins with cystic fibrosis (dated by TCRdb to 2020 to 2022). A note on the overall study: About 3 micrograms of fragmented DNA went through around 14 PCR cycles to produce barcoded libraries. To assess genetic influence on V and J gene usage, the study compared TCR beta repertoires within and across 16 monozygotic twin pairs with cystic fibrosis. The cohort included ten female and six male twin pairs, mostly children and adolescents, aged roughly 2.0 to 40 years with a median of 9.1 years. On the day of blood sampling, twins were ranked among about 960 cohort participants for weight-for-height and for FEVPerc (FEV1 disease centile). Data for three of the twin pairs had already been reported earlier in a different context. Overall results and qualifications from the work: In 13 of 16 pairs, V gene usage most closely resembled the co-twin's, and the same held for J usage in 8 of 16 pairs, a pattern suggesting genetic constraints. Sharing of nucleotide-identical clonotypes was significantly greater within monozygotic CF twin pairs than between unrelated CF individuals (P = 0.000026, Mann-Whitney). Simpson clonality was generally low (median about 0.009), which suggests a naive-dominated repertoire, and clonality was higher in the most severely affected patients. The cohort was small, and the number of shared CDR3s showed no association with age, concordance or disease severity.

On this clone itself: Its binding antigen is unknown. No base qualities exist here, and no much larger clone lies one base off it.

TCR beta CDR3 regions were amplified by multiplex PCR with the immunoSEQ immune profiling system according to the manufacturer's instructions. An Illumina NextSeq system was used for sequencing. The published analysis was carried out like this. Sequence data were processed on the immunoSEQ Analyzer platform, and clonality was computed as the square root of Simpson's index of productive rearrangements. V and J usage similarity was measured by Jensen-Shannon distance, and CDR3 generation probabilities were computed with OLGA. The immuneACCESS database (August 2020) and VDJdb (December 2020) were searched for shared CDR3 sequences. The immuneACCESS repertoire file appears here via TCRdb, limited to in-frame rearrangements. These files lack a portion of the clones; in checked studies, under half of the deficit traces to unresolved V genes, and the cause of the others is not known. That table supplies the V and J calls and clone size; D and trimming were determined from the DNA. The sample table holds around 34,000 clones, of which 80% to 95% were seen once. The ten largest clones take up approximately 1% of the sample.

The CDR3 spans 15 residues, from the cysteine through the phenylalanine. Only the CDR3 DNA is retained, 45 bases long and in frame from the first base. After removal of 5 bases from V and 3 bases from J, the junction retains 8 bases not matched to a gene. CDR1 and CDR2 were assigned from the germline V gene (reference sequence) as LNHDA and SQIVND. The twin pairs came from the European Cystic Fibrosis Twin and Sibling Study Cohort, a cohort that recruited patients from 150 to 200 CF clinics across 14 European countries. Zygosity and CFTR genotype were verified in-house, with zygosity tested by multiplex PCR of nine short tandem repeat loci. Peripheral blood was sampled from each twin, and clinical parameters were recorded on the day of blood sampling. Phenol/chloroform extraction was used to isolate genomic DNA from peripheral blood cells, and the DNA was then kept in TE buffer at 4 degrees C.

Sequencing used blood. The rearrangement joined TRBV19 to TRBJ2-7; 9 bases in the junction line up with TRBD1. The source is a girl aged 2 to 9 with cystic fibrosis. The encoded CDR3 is CASSPLGQGLYEQYF. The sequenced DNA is TGTGCCAGTAGTCCCCTGGGACAGGGCCTCTACGAGCAGTACTTC.